Following are 21 T cell receptor beta chains from one sample sequenced in a study of cytomegalovirus exposure and HLA in healthy donors. PCR primers comprised 60 Vbeta and 13 Jbeta primers. Measured with immunoSEQ multiplex PCR; TCRdb has only the in-frame clones, and not every one. Altogether 150,000 to 200,000 clones are present, approximately 80% being singletons, with the ten largest covering roughly 1.2%. The sequenced sample was PBMCs. These receptors were collected from a boy aged 2 to 10 in good health and CMV-seronegative.

This clone has only a few counts. The chain couples TRBV5-1 to TRBJ2-3; 11 bases agree with TRBD2. CDR3 size: 17 residues. After removal of 7 bases from V and 4 bases from J, the junction contained 14 bases not matched to a gene. CDR1 is SGHRS and CDR2 is YFSETQ in the germline V gene. The CDR3 protein is CASRPYLSGGDSDTQYF. The DNA of the CDR3 is TGCGCCAGCCGGCCCTACCTTAGCGGGGGGGACTCAGATACGCAGTATTTT.

The chain couples TRBV7-9 to TRBJ2-7; TRBD1 aligns across 7 bases. With 1 base clipped from V and 9 bases from J, the junction kept 18 bases outside the gene matches. CDR1 SEHNR and CDR2 FQNEAQ come from the germline V gene (reference sequence). The CDR3 spans 17 residues. CDR3: CASSLVSSDRSTSRQYF. The CDR3 DNA is TGTGCCAGCAGCTTAGTTTCGTCGGACAGGTCTACGAGTCGGCAGTACTTC.

This clone occurred once. The chain links TRBV5-4 to TRBJ1-2; 7 bases map to TRBD1. The CDR3 totals 13 residues. V lost 1 base to trimming and J lost 7 bases; unmatched junction nucleotides: 4. Germline V lookup: CDR1 SGHNT, CDR2 YYREEE (reference sequence). CDR3 in amino acids: CASSLKGAGGYTF. As DNA, the CDR3 is TGTGCCAGCAGCTTGAAGGGGGCGGGTGGCTACACCTTC. The full variable domain, with the rest looked up from reference TRBV5-4 and TRBJ1-2, is ETGVTQSPTHLIKTRGQQVTLRCSSQSGHNTVSWYQQALGQGPQFIFQYYREEENGRGNFPPRFSGLQFPNYSSELNVNALELDDSALYLCASSLKGAGGYTFGSGTRLTVV.

The CDR3 DNA reads TGTGCCAGCACTTTAAGGGGGGGAGAGGCTCTGAACACTGAAGCTTTCTTT. This sequence encodes CASTLRGGEALNTEAFF. This sequence joins TRBV2 and TRBJ1-1, with a weak D call TRBD1 (6 bases). CDR3 length: 17 amino acids. With 7 bases removed from V and 0 bases from J, the gap between germline ends came to 21 bases. Germline lookup yields CDR1 SNHLY and CDR2 FYNNEI.

This clone came up once. The rearrangement uses TRBV4-3 and TRBJ2-3; possibly TRBD1 for D (6 bases). CDR3 length equals 16 residues. Looked up from germline, CDR1 is LGHNA and CDR2 is YSLEER. With 4 bases removed from V and 3 bases from J, the gap between germline ends came to 17 bases. The CDR3 reads CASSPTLGGITDTQYF. The CDR3, as DNA: TGCGCCAGCAGCCCCACCCTAGGGGGAATTACAGATACGCAGTATTTT.

The V call is TRBV27, the J call TRBJ1-1, with TRBD1 matching over 7 bases. J was trimmed by 4 bases and V by 5 bases; bases with no gene match: 13. This CDR3 spans 16 amino acids. Germline CDR1 reads MNHEY; CDR2 reads SMNVEV (reference sequence). CDR3 in amino acids: CASSEGTYRGTTEAFF. The CDR3 DNA reads as TGTGCCAGCAGTGAAGGAACTTACAGGGGCACCACTGAAGCTTTCTTT.

This clone was seen just once. The chain couples TRBV2 to TRBJ2-1; tentatively, D is TRBD2 (6 bases). The CDR3 consists of 16 residues. V lost 4 bases to trimming and J lost 7 bases, with 20 bases between them. CDR1 and CDR2 from the germline V gene are SNHLY and FYNNEI. The CDR3 region is CASSVGVGHGGNEQFF. The CDR3 DNA reads TGTGCCAGCAGTGTAGGAGTCGGTCACGGGGGTAATGAGCAGTTCTTC.

This clone was observed once. The rearrangement joins TRBV6-1 to TRBJ1-5; a possible D gene is TRBD1 (5 bases). Germline CDR1 is MNHNS and CDR2 is SASEGT. This CDR3 is built from 15 residues. Trimming left V 3 bases short and J 7 bases short, with 16 bases between. CDR3 sequence: CASSEWGGLGQPQHF. CDR3 coding DNA: TGTGCCAGCAGTGAGTGGGGGGGTCTGGGGCAGCCCCAGCATTTT.

This clone came up a few times. The V gene is TRBV30, the J gene TRBJ2-3; 8 nucleotides match TRBD1. This CDR3 spans 13 amino acids. Germline CDR1 is GTSNPN and CDR2 is SVGIG (reference sequence). Trimming took 3 bases from V and 5 from J; bases not matched to a gene: 4. DNA for the CDR3: TGTGCCTGGAGGACAGGGGAGGTAGATACGCAGTATTTT. The encoded protein is CAWRTGEVDTQYF.

The chain recombines TRBV11-1 with TRBJ2-7; no clear D gene. The CDR3 spans 11 residues. Trimming left V 2 bases short and J 6 bases short, with 5 bases between. Germline V lookup: CDR1 SGHAT, CDR2 FQDESV (reference sequence). CDR3 sequence (DNA): TGTGCCAGCAGCTTAACTCTCGAGCAGTACTTC. This sequence encodes CASSLTLEQYF.

This chain links TRBV2 with TRBJ1-5; D possibly corresponds to TRBD1 (5 bases). This CDR3 is built from 16 residues. V was shortened by 3 bases and J by 0 bases, with 12 bases between the two germline ends. In germline, CDR1 is SNHLY, CDR2 FYNNEI. CDR3 DNA sequence: TGTGCCAGCAGTGATGGGGCAGCGAATAGCAATCAGCCCCAGCATTTT. As protein: CASSDGAANSNQPQHF.

The chain couples TRBV6-1 to TRBJ2-1; 10 bases agree with TRBD1. The germline V gene has CDR1 MNHNS and CDR2 SASEGT. The V segment lost 10 bases and the J segment 6 bases; nucleotides outside the gene matches: 6. This CDR3 is built from 13 residues. CDR3 sequence reads: CATKDRGRNEQFF. CDR3 DNA sequence: TGTGCCACTAAAGACAGGGGGCGCAATGAGCAGTTCTTC.

CDR3 region: CASSLDTGWSGYTF. The CDR3 DNA reads as TGTGCCAGCAGCTTAGATACAGGGTGGTCTGGCTACACCTTC. The chain employs TRBV7-6 and TRBJ1-2; D may be TRBD1 (6 bases). This CDR3 spans 14 amino acids. V lost 1 base and J 7 bases, leaving 13 bases between the germline ends. The germline gives CDR1 SGHVS, CDR2 FNYEAQ.

V and J are TRBV2 and TRBJ2-7, with D perhaps matching TRBD1 (5 bases). V lost 5 bases, J lost 6 bases, and 8 bases lay in between. This CDR3 comprises 11 residues. Germline values: CDR1 SNHLY, CDR2 FYNNEI. CDR3 nucleotide sequence: TGTGCCAGCAGTCAGGGTTTCGAGCAGTACTTC. Translating it yields CASSQGFEQYF.

J is TRBJ2-1 and V is TRBV4-2; 15 bases are a match to TRBD2. The CDR3 totals 20 residues. The V segment lost 1 base and the J segment 2 bases; nucleotides outside the gene matches: 9. Germline CDR1 is LGHNA and CDR2 is YNFKEQ. In DNA, the CDR3 is TGTGCCAGCAGCCAAGTTCTAGGACTAGCGGGAGGGACCACCTACAATGAGCAGTTCTTC. Its protein product is CASSQVLGLAGGTTYNEQFF.

The chain uses TRBV6-1 and TRBJ1-5; D gene uncertain. The CDR3 is 15 amino acids. V was pared by 1 base and J by 4 bases, with 11 bases between. Per the germline V gene, CDR1 is MNHNS and CDR2 is SASEGT. The CDR3 loop is CASSEVGGMNQPQHF. The CDR3 DNA reads TGTGCCAGCAGTGAAGTGGGCGGGATGAATCAGCCCCAGCATTTT.

The genes are TRBV6-1 and TRBJ2-7, with 8 bases that match TRBD1. V lost 5 bases and J lost 9; bases outside the gene matches: 6. The CDR3 loop spans 12 amino acids. Germline assignment: CDR1 MNHNS and CDR2 SASEGT. CDR3 bases: TGTGCCAGCAGTAAGGACAGGGTTTGGCAGTACGTC. The encoded protein is CASSKDRVWQYV.

V is TRBV2 and J is TRBJ2-5; 11 bases line up with TRBD2. The J call may not be correct, given that the DNA end is closer to TRBJ2-7. Germline V CDR1 and CDR2: SNHLY, FYNNEI. The CDR3 extends over 15 amino acids. In DNA, the CDR3 is TGTGCCAGCAGATCCGGGACTAGCGGATACTACGAGCAGTACTTC. This gives the protein CASRSGTSGYYEQYF.

The chain uses TRBV28 and TRBJ2-1; 8 nucleotides align to TRBD2. The CDR3 is 14 residues long. The germline V gene encodes CDR1 MDHEN and CDR2 SYDVKM. The ends lost 7 bases at V and 7 bases at J; junction bases unmatched: 9. The DNA for the CDR3 is TGTGCCAGCAAAGGACTAGCCGAAATAAATGAGCAGTTCTTC. It codes for CASKGLAEINEQFF.

The rearrangement joins TRBV7-9 to TRBJ1-1; TRBD1 matches at 9 bases. Trimming took 4 bases from V and 5 from J; bases not matched to a gene: 8. CDR3 length: 15 residues. The V gene's germline CDR1 is SEHNR and CDR2 FQNEAQ (reference sequence). The CDR3 loop is CASSSGTGFETEAFF. DNA of the CDR3: TGTGCCAGCAGCTCCGGGACAGGGTTTGAAACTGAAGCTTTCTTT.

In this sample, this clone turned up once. This chain uses TRBV5-1 with TRBJ1-1; D possibly corresponds to TRBD1 (6 bases). The CDR3 has 13 residues. Trimming shortened V by 0 bases and J by 8 bases, and 11 bases separated the two germline ends. The germline CDR1 and CDR2 sequences are SGHRS and YFSETQ. In nucleotides, the CDR3 is TGCGCCAGCAGCTTGGCCGAAGGGACAGAAGCTTTCTTT. It is translated as CASSLAEGTEAFF.